The 23 T cell receptor beta chains given below trace back to one sample, sequenced in a study of cytomegalovirus exposure and HLA in healthy donors. The PCR had 60 Vbeta and 13 Jbeta primers. Clones were sequenced by immunoSEQ multiplex PCR, and TCRdb holds only the in-frame ones, with some missing. The sample yields fewer than 140,000 clones, roughly 76% seen once. The sample was PBMCs. The receptors were gathered from a woman between 50 and 59 years old in good health and CMV-seropositive.

The V and J genes are TRBV27 and TRBJ2-7, with 10 nucleotides matching TRBD1. Per germline, CDR1 MNHEY and CDR2 SMNVEV (reference sequence). The CDR3 runs 14 residues. V shed 6 bases and J 4 bases; nucleotides not matched to a gene: 6. In DNA form, the CDR3 reads TGTGCCAGCAGGTCGACAGGGGGCAAGTACGAGCAGTACTTC. It specifies CASRSTGGKYEQYF.

This rearrangement joins TRBV10-1 to TRBJ1-1; 10 nucleotides agree with TRBD1. This CDR3 spans 15 amino acids. With V trimmed by 4 bases and J by 0 bases, 2 bases remained unmatched. In germline, CDR1 is WNHNN, CDR2 SYGVQD (reference sequence). In DNA form, the CDR3 reads TGCGCCAGCAGTGGCGGGACAGGGGTGAACACTGAAGCTTTCTTT. It is translated as CASSGGTGVNTEAFF.

This clone has a single count. The junction departs from germline at one end; a sequencing error may be responsible. Other DNA variants within this sample encode the same CDR3. The V gene is TRBV18, the J gene TRBJ1-2, with 8 bases that match TRBD1. This CDR3 comprises 15 residues. CDR1 KGHSH and CDR2 LQKENI come from the germline V gene. In DNA, the CDR3 is TGCGCCAGCTCAGCAGCAGGGGGCTCGGGCTATGGCTACACCTTC. Amino acids: CASSAAGGSGYGYTF.

The V and J genes are TRBV5-6 and TRBJ2-5; 8 bases align to TRBD1. CDR1 and CDR2 (germline): SGHDT, YYEEEE. V shed 4 bases and J 1 base; nucleotides not matched to a gene: 3. The CDR3 spans 14 residues. CDR3 protein: CASSKGTGQETQYF. The CDR3 nucleotides read TGTGCCAGCAGCAAAGGGACAGGCCAAGAGACCCAGTACTTC.

The chain is built from TRBV29-1 and TRBJ2-7; 8 nucleotides align to TRBD1. Germline values: CDR1 SQVTM, CDR2 ANQGSEA. Trimming removed 6 bases from V and 6 bases from J; junction bases left unmatched: 16. This CDR3 is built from 15 residues. CDR3 protein: CSVSRRTGSLSEQYF. CDR3 coding DNA: TGCAGCGTATCTAGGCGGACAGGGAGTCTGTCCGAGCAGTACTTC.

The rearrangement joins TRBV7-2 to TRBJ1-1; D not certain. The CDR3 has 14 residues. V shed 0 bases and J shed 4 bases, with 9 bases lying between them. Germline CDR1 and CDR2: SGHTA and FQGNSA. This CDR3 is CASSLAGRITEAFF. The CDR3 nucleotides read TGTGCCAGCAGCTTAGCAGGGAGAATCACTGAAGCTTTCTTT.

For this clone: This CDR3 is also generated by other DNA sequences in the sample. The chain links TRBV6-1 to TRBJ1-2; TRBD1 agrees at 7 bases. V dropped 6 bases and J dropped 4; count of bases not matched to a gene: 5. There are 13 residues in the CDR3. Germline CDR1 and CDR2: MNHNS and SASEGT. CDR3 in amino acids: CASSPGQAYGYTF. DNA of the CDR3: TGTGCCAGCAGCCCCGGACAGGCCTATGGCTACACCTTC.

This sequence joins TRBV5-6 and TRBJ1-5; D gene ambiguous. Trimming took 0 bases from V and 7 from J, leaving 11 bases between them. Germline CDR1 SGHDT, CDR2 YYEEEE. The CDR3 runs 14 residues. Here the CDR3 reads CASSLAGVRQPQHF. The CDR3, as DNA: TGTGCCAGCAGCTTGGCCGGGGTAAGGCAGCCCCAGCATTTT. The full variable domain, its missing parts supplied by reference TRBV5-6 and TRBJ1-5, is DAGVTQSPTHLIKTRGQQVTLRCSPKSGHDTVSWYQQALGQGPQFIFQYYEEEERQRGNFPDRFSGHQFPNYSSELNVNALLLGDSALYLCASSLAGVRQPQHFGDGTRLSIL.

V is TRBV7-9 and J is TRBJ1-6; unclear D gene. The CDR3 covers 12 residues. V lost 4 bases and J lost 5, with 3 bases in between. Germline V gene data show CDR1 as SEHNR and CDR2 as FQNEAQ (reference sequence). The CDR3 reads CASSSDNSPLHF. The CDR3 DNA reads as TGTGCCAGCAGCTCAGATAATTCACCCCTCCACTTT.

CDR3 sequence reads: CASSPGQYNSPLHF. The CDR3 nucleotides are TGCGCCAGCAGCCCGGGACAATATAATTCACCCCTCCACTTT. The chain employs TRBV5-1 and TRBJ1-6; weak D call: TRBD1 (6 bases). Trimming shortened V by 4 bases and J by 4 bases, and 9 bases separated the two germline ends. From germline, CDR1 is SGHRS and CDR2 YFSETQ. The CDR3 contains 14 residues.

The chain has TRBV2 and TRBJ1-5; TRBD1 might be the D (6 bases). Germline V gene lookup returns CDR1 SNHLY and CDR2 FYNNEI. The length of the CDR3 is 19 residues. V lost 5 bases to trimming and J lost 0 bases, with 23 bases between them. CDR3 nucleotides: TGTGCCAGCAGTAAAAGAAGGACAGCCATACCTAATAGCAATCAGCCCCAGCATTTT. Protein product: CASSKRRTAIPNSNQPQHF.

This rearrangement joins TRBV4-3 to TRBJ2-2, with D maybe TRBD2 (6 bases). This CDR3 has 15 amino acids. Trimming pared 3 bases from V and 5 bases from J, leaving 13 bases between. The germline CDR1 and CDR2 sequences are LGHNA and YSLEER. CDR3 protein: CASSQVGGRTGELFF. The CDR3, as DNA: TGCGCCAGCAGCCAGGTGGGGGGTCGGACCGGGGAGCTGTTTTTT.

The CDR3 DNA sequence: TGTGCCAGCAGTGAATACCCCGTCGAGGGGGCGACCTCCTACGAGCAGTACTTC. It codes for CASSEYPVEGATSYEQYF. J is TRBJ2-7 and V is TRBV2; 7 bases align to TRBD1. The V gene end was trimmed by 2 bases and the J gene end by 0 bases; junction bases not matched to a gene: 13. The CDR3 runs 18 residues. The germline CDR1 and CDR2 sequences are SNHLY and FYNNEI.

V is TRBV4-1 and J is TRBJ2-7, with TRBD1 matching 9 bases. In germline, CDR1 is MGHRA, CDR2 YSYEKL. CDR3 length: 16 residues. The junction had 9 bases not matched to a gene; V was cut back by 3 bases and J by 3 bases. This CDR3 is CASSHVTGGKGYEQYF. In DNA, the CDR3 is TGCGCCAGCAGCCACGTGACAGGGGGTAAAGGCTACGAGCAGTACTTC.

The chain recombines TRBV7-3 with TRBJ1-1, with D perhaps matching TRBD1 (5 bases). The ends were cut back, 4 bases at V and 3 bases at J, with 9 bases in the middle. The CDR3 loop spans 13 amino acids. The V gene's germline CDR1 is SGHTA and CDR2 FQGTGA. The CDR3 spells CASSSYRYTEAFF. The CDR3 DNA reads as TGTGCCAGCAGCTCCTACAGGTACACTGAAGCTTTCTTT. Full variable domain (rest looked up from reference TRBV7-3 and TRBJ1-1): GAGVSQTPSNKVTEKGKYVELRCDPISGHTALYWYRQSLGQGPEFLIYFQGTGAADDSGLPNDRFFAVRPEGSVSTLKIQRTERGDSAVYLCASSSYRYTEAFFGQGTRLTVV.

J is TRBJ2-1 and V is TRBV29-1, with D maybe TRBD2 (7 bases). The length of the CDR3 is 14 residues. Germline lookup yields CDR1 SQVTM and CDR2 ANQGSEA. The V end was cut by 7 bases, the J end by 9 bases, with 22 bases between. For the CDR3, the DNA is TGCAGCGCAAGGACTAGTGGGGGCGGAGGTGAGCAGTTCTTC. Amino acid sequence: CSARTSGGGGEQFF.

The chain is built from TRBV10-3 and TRBJ2-7; 9 bases align to TRBD1. Germline V gene sequence: CDR1 ENHRY, CDR2 SYGVKD. V shed 4 bases and J 2 bases; nucleotides not matched to a gene: 6. The length of the CDR3 is 15 residues. CDR3 sequence reads: CAISGSTGGTYEQYF. CDR3 nucleotides: TGTGCCATCAGTGGGTCGACAGGGGGAACCTACGAGCAGTACTTC.

The J gene is TRBJ2-1, the V gene TRBV27, with D maybe TRBD2 (5 bases). Germline V gene data show CDR1 as MNHEY and CDR2 as SMNVEV (reference sequence). V lost 5 bases and J lost 4, with 21 bases in between. CDR3 size: 17 residues. The CDR3 nucleotides read TGTGCCAGCAGTCCCCGCCCGGGGTCACCCCAATACAATGAGCAGTTCTTC. Protein: CASSPRPGSPQYNEQFF.

The chain joins TRBV13 to TRBJ2-2; 14 bases match TRBD2. Trimming took 5 bases from V and 0 from J; bases not matched to a gene: 5. The CDR3 loop spans 18 amino acids. Germline-derived CDR1 and CDR2 are PRHDT and FYEKMQ (reference sequence). CDR3 nucleotides: TGTGCCAGCAGCACGGGACTAGCGGGGGCCGCGAACACCGGGGAGCTGTTTTTT. It yields the protein CASSTGLAGAANTGELFF.

The J gene is TRBJ2-7, the V gene TRBV7-8; 8 bases fit TRBD1. The CDR3 loop spans 14 amino acids. Germline CDR1 is SGHVS and CDR2 is FQNEAQ. Germline trimming cut 3 bases from V and 1 base from J; bases unmatched to any gene: 2. DNA for the CDR3: TGTGCCAGCAGCTTGGACAGGGATTCCTACGAGCAGTACTTC. Residues: CASSLDRDSYEQYF.

The rearrangement joins TRBV5-1 to TRBJ2-1; D may be TRBD1 (6 bases). The CDR3 sequence is 16 residues long. CDR1 is SGHRS, CDR2 YFSETQ, per germline. Trimming removed 2 bases from V and 2 bases from J, with 14 bases in between. The CDR3 DNA sequence: TGCGCCAGCAGCTTCCTAACGGGACAAGCCTACAATGAGCAGTTCTTC. Amino acid sequence: CASSFLTGQAYNEQFF. Full variable domain (outside the CDR3, taken from reference TRBV5-1 and TRBJ2-1): KAGVTQTPRYLIKTRGQQVTLSCSPISGHRSVSWYQQTPGQGLQFLFEYFSETQRNKGNFPGRFSGRQFSNSRSEMNVSTLELGDSALYLCASSFLTGQAYNEQFFGPGTRLTVL.

A few counts support this clone. The genes are TRBV6-1 and TRBJ1-1; D call uncertain. The CDR3 spans 13 residues. V shed 6 bases and J shed 0 bases, with 8 bases lying between them. Germline CDR1 MNHNS, CDR2 SASEGT. CDR3 coding DNA: TGTGCCAGCAGGCGAAAAATGAACACTGAAGCTTTCTTT. Translated, it gives CASRRKMNTEAFF.

V usage is TRBV11-2 and J usage is TRBJ1-2, with a tentative D call TRBD1 (6 bases). Germline V CDR1 and CDR2: SGHAT, FQNNGV. The CDR3 has 12 amino acids. Trimming removed 3 bases at V and 5 bases at J, with 7 bases between. The CDR3 loop reads CASSLTGYGYTF. The CDR3 nucleotides are TGTGCCAGCAGCTTGACAGGTTATGGCTACACCTTC.